This TCR beta chain was recorded in a study of T cell responses to AZD1222 COVID-19 vaccine. Method: immunoSEQ multiplex PCR; TCRdb's copy keeps in-frame clones and lacks some. Of 86,000 or so clones detected, more than 70% appear once; the ten largest clones hold 4.5% to 7%. CDR1 is SEHNR and CDR2 is FQNEAQ in the germline V gene (reference sequence). V was cut by 5 bases and J by 6 bases, with 10 bases left in between. This CDR3 spans 12 amino acids. Sequences were derived from peripheral blood, sampled 28 days after the second AZD1222 dose. This TCR was recovered from an adult who received the AZD1222 COVID-19 vaccine. The chain links TRBV7-9 to TRBJ1-1; D is uncertain. The CDR3 region has the DNA TGTGCCAGCAGCCCCGTAGTCGCTGAAGCTTTCTTT. Its translation is CASSPVVAEAFF.